Each of the 28 T cell receptor beta chains below was sequenced from the same sample in a study of blood T cell repertoires in COVID-19. Generated by immunoSEQ multiplex PCR, the TCRdb table keeps only in-frame clones and is missing some. Among roughly 100,000 clones listed, 60% to 85% were seen once. The material sequenced was peripheral blood. The receptors were sampled from a man older than 75 with COVID-19, enrolled during active disease.

This clone is a singleton in its sample. The chain has TRBV5-4 and TRBJ2-7, with TRBD2 identical over 16 bases. V lost 4 bases, J lost 2 bases, and 3 bases stayed unmatched. The CDR3 totals 16 residues. Germline CDR1 is SGHNT and CDR2 is YYREEE (reference sequence). The CDR3 protein is CASSGGLAGGPYEQYF. In DNA form, the CDR3 reads TGTGCCAGCAGCGGGGGACTAGCGGGAGGGCCCTACGAGCAGTACTTC.

This chain connects TRBV3-1 (or the pseudogene TRBV3-2) to TRBJ1-2, with a tentative D call TRBD1 (6 bases). Germline values: CDR1 LGHDT, CDR2 YNNKEL (reference sequence). The CDR3 consists of 14 residues. The ends were cut back, 2 bases at V and 6 bases at J, with 13 bases in the middle. CDR3 protein: CASSQLDRRNGYTF. The CDR3 nucleotides read TGTGCCAGCAGCCAACTTGACAGGCGGAATGGCTACACCTTC.

The J gene is TRBJ2-5, the V gene TRBV9, with D possibly TRBD2 on 6 matching bases. The V and J ends lost 0 bases and 5 bases respectively, with 14 bases between them. Germline V gene lookup returns CDR1 SGDLS and CDR2 YYNGEE. The CDR3 consists of 15 residues. CDR3 loop: CASSVVPTGEETQYF. CDR3 nucleotide sequence: TGTGCCAGCAGCGTAGTGCCCACGGGGGAGGAGACCCAGTACTTC.

This chain links TRBV7-6 with TRBJ1-1; D is undetermined. With 1 base removed from V and 1 base from J, the gap between germline ends came to 4 bases. The CDR3 totals 13 residues. Germline values: CDR1 SGHVS, CDR2 FNYEAQ. The CDR3: CASSLGENTEAFF. The CDR3 DNA sequence: TGTGCCAGCAGCTTAGGAGAGAACACTGAAGCTTTCTTT.

The rearrangement uses TRBV24-1 and TRBJ2-5, with D tentatively TRBD2 (5 bases). V was trimmed by 3 bases and J by 2 bases, leaving 12 bases between them. From germline, CDR1 is KGHDR and CDR2 SFDVKD. This CDR3 region has 15 residues. CDR3 in DNA: TGTGCCACCAGTGATACGCGCGGGTTACAAGAGACCCAGTACTTC. This translates into CATSDTRGLQETQYF.

The V gene is TRBV15, the J gene TRBJ1-1; no definite D call. Trimming cost V 1 base and J 2 bases, with 8 bases left between them. CDR3 length equals 14 residues. CDR1 LNHNV and CDR2 YYDKDF come from the germline V gene (reference sequence). The CDR3 DNA is TGTGCCACCAGCAGAGGAGGGCAAAACACTGAAGCTTTCTTT. Encoded protein: CATSRGGQNTEAFF.

This clone was detected only a few times. The gene calls are TRBV29-1 and TRBJ1-1, with a tentative D call TRBD1 (6 bases). Trimming removed 3 bases at V and 4 bases at J, with 12 bases between. The CDR3 consists of 13 residues. CDR1 and CDR2 from the germline V gene are SQVTM and ANQGSEA. The CDR3: CSVDKGDFTEAFF. The CDR3 DNA is TGCAGCGTTGATAAGGGGGATTTCACTGAAGCTTTCTTT. The whole variable domain, filled in from reference TRBV29-1 and TRBJ1-1, reads SAVISQKPSRDICQRGTSLTIQCQVDSQVTMMFWYRQQPGQSLTLIATANQGSEATYESGFVIDKFPISRPNLTFSTLTVSNMSPEDSSIYLCSVDKGDFTEAFFGQGTRLTVV.

The chain has TRBV25-1 and TRBJ1-4, with D possibly matching TRBD1 (6 bases). The V gene lost 3 bases and the J gene lost 3 bases, with 11 bases spanning the gap. The germline CDR1 and CDR2 sequences are MGHDK and SYGVNS. The CDR3 loop spans 15 amino acids. The DNA for the CDR3 is TGTGCCAGCAGTGACTACAGGGATCCTAATGAAAAACTGTTTTTT. This gives the protein CASSDYRDPNEKLFF.

J is TRBJ1-1 and V is TRBV18; D is unclear. Trimming removed 6 bases at V and 1 base at J, with 9 bases between. There are 13 residues in the CDR3. Germline V CDR1 and CDR2: KGHSH, LQKENI. The CDR3 sequence is CASSHGENTEAFF. In nucleotides, the CDR3 is TGTGCCAGCTCCCACGGGGAGAACACTGAAGCTTTCTTT.

This clone was seen a handful of times. The chain uses TRBV19 and TRBJ1-5, with D possibly matching TRBD1 (6 bases). Germline values: CDR1 LNHDA, CDR2 SQIVND (reference sequence). The CDR3 has 16 residues. V was trimmed by 2 bases and J by 0 bases, leaving 11 bases between them. Here the CDR3 reads CASSIRGQYSNQPQHF. In DNA, the CDR3 is TGTGCCAGTAGTATAAGGGGACAATATAGCAATCAGCCCCAGCATTTT. Combining the CDR3 with reference TRBV19 and TRBJ1-5 gives the whole variable domain DGGITQSPKYLFRKEGQNVTLSCEQNLNHDAMYWYRQDPGQGLRLIYYSQIVNDFQKGDIAEGYSVSREKKESFPLTVTSAQKNPTAFYLCASSIRGQYSNQPQHFGDGTRLSIL.

The chain recombines TRBV5-4 with TRBJ2-1; TRBD2 aligns across 7 bases. CDR1 is SGHNT, CDR2 YYREEE, per germline (reference sequence). Germline trimming cut 0 bases from V and 7 bases from J; bases unmatched to any gene: 10. The CDR3 consists of 16 residues. CDR3 loop: CASSLDLAGVGNEQFF. The CDR3 nucleotides read TGTGCCAGCAGCTTGGATTTGGCGGGAGTCGGGAATGAGCAGTTCTTC.

This chain connects TRBV30 to TRBJ2-1; 13 bases fit TRBD2. The CDR3 has 19 amino acids. Germline loops: CDR1 GTSNPN, CDR2 SVGIG (reference sequence). Trimming cost V 2 bases and J 0 bases; bases outside gene matches: 10. The CDR3 nucleotides read TGTGCCTGGAGTCTTGGACTAGCGGGGGATTACAGCTCCTACAATGAGCAGTTCTTC. The encoded protein is CAWSLGLAGDYSSYNEQFF.

This clone was recorded a few times. The rearrangement links TRBV6-4 to TRBJ2-1, with a tentative D call TRBD2 (5 bases). Trimming took 0 bases from V and 9 from J, leaving 18 bases between them. CDR1 MRHNA and CDR2 SNTAGT come from the germline V gene. This CDR3 has 16 amino acids. In DNA form, the CDR3 reads TGTGCCAGCAGTGACTCGATAGGGAATAGCGTCCCTGAGCAGTTCTTC. Translation: CASSDSIGNSVPEQFF.

V gene TRBV7-2 combines with J gene TRBJ1-2; D remains unclear. The CDR3 has 13 residues. Germline assignment: CDR1 SGHTA and CDR2 FQGNSA. V shed 0 bases and J shed 2 bases, with 4 bases lying between them. The CDR3 DNA reads as TGTGCCAGCAGCTTAGCCAGGAACTATGGCTACACCTTC. Protein product: CASSLARNYGYTF. Full variable domain (remainder filled in from reference TRBV7-2 and TRBJ1-2): GAGVSQSPSNKVTEKGKDVELRCDPISGHTALYWYRQSLGQGLEFLIYFQGNSAPDKSGLPSDRFSAERTGGSVSTLTIQRTQQEDSAVYLCASSLARNYGYTFGSGTRLTVV.

The V gene is TRBV4-1, the J gene TRBJ1-1; perhaps TRBD1 as D (6 bases). The CDR3 covers 17 residues. CDR1 and CDR2 (germline): MGHRA, YSYEKL. V was pared by 0 bases and J by 11 bases, with 25 bases between. The chain's CDR3 is CASSQDQYRVDRSGAFF. In nucleotides, the CDR3 is TGCGCCAGCAGCCAAGACCAATACAGGGTTGATCGTTCGGGCGCTTTCTTT.

This chain connects TRBV28 to TRBJ2-7; 9 bases map to TRBD1. CDR3 size: 15 residues. The junction had 10 bases not matched to a gene; V was cut back by 5 bases and J by 5 bases. Germline loops: CDR1 MDHEN, CDR2 SYDVKM. Here the CDR3 DNA reads TGTGCCAGCAGTACTTCCGGGACAGGGATCAACGAGCAGTACTTC. Translation: CASSTSGTGINEQYF.

The rearrangement links TRBV5-4 to TRBJ2-5; tentative D call: TRBD2 (5 bases). The germline CDR1 and CDR2 sequences are SGHNT and YYREEE (reference sequence). Trimming cost V 5 bases and J 5 bases, with 16 bases left between them. The CDR3 is 14 amino acids. CDR3 sequence: CASRRDRAEETQYF. Written as DNA, the CDR3 is TGTGCCAGCAGGCGCGACCGAGCGGAGGAGACCCAGTACTTC.

The chain combines TRBV6-4 with TRBJ1-5; a weak D match, TRBD1 (5 bases). Trimming shortened V by 6 bases and J by 2 bases, and 17 bases separated the two germline ends. The CDR3 extends over 16 amino acids. The germline CDR1 and CDR2 sequences are MRHNA and SNTAGT. This CDR3 is CASRDHRRNGNQPQHF. In DNA, the CDR3 is TGTGCCAGCAGAGACCACAGGAGAAACGGCAATCAGCCCCAGCATTTT.

V gene TRBV5-1 combines with J gene TRBJ1-2; TRBD1 matches 7 bases. The J segment lost 7 bases and the V segment lost 4 bases, leaving 7 bases of the junction unmatched. The CDR3 has 13 residues. Germline-derived CDR1 and CDR2 are SGHRS and YFSETQ. CDR3: CASSLTGDSGYTF. The CDR3 DNA follows: TGCGCCAGCAGCCTTACAGGGGACTCTGGCTACACCTTC.

This chain joins TRBV18 and TRBJ2-7; 14 bases are a match to TRBD2. V shed 6 bases and J 3 bases; nucleotides not matched to a gene: 1. The CDR3 is made up of 14 amino acids. Germline CDR1 KGHSH, CDR2 LQKENI. The CDR3 here is CASSGTSGGYEQYF. The CDR3 nucleotides read TGTGCCAGCTCCGGGACTAGCGGGGGCTACGAGCAGTACTTC.

This chain uses TRBV6-6 with TRBJ1-2; D uncertain. The CDR3 length is 13 residues. Germline lookup yields CDR1 MNHNY and CDR2 SVGAGI (reference sequence). Trimming shortened V by 6 bases and J by 6 bases, and 14 bases separated the two germline ends. CDR3 sequence reads: CASRPNAEDGYTF. CDR3 nucleotides: TGTGCCAGCAGGCCCAATGCAGAGGATGGCTACACCTTC.

The V and J genes are TRBV6-2 or TRBV6-3 and TRBJ1-4; 12 bases align to TRBD1. CDR3 size: 17 residues. Looked up from germline, CDR1 is MNHEY and CDR2 is SVGEGT. J was trimmed by 7 bases and V by 6 bases; bases with no gene match: 12. The DNA for the CDR3 is TGTGCCAGCAGCCCAGTGGGACAGGGGGCGCCGATTGAAAAACTGTTTTTT. This gives the protein CASSPVGQGAPIEKLFF.

V usage is TRBV5-1 and J usage is TRBJ2-5, with 9 positions matching TRBD1. Unmatched junction bases numbered 6, after V lost 4 bases and J lost 5 bases. The CDR3 runs to 14 residues. Germline V lookup: CDR1 SGHRS, CDR2 YFSETQ. CDR3 sequence: CASSIGQGRETQYF. CDR3 coding DNA: TGCGCCAGCAGCATAGGACAGGGGCGGGAGACCCAGTACTTC.

The chain links TRBV15 to TRBJ1-4; D may be TRBD1 (5 bases). The V gene lost 4 bases and the J gene lost 8 bases, with 14 bases spanning the gap. Germline CDR1 and CDR2: LNHNV and YYDKDF (reference sequence). The CDR3 totals 14 residues. This chain's CDR3 is CATSIRQKAEKLFF. CDR3 nucleotides: TGTGCCACCAGCATACGACAGAAGGCGGAAAAACTGTTTTTT.

V is TRBV7-3 and J is TRBJ1-1, with 10 bases that match TRBD1. V shed 4 bases, J shed 4 bases, and the junction held 12 bases outside the gene matches. This CDR3 spans 17 amino acids. Germline CDR1 and CDR2: SGHTA and FQGTGA. The CDR3, as DNA: TGTGCCAGCAGCTCGGGAGGGACAGGGGCCGGGGGCACTGAAGCTTTCTTT. It translates to CASSSGGTGAGGTEAFF.

The chain has TRBV18 and TRBJ1-3; the match to TRBD1 covers 8 bases. V trimming: 3 bases; J trimming: 0 bases; junction bases outside the gene matches: 13. This CDR3 spans 19 amino acids. CDR1 KGHSH and CDR2 LQKENI come from the germline V gene. DNA for the CDR3: TGTGCCAGCTCACCCATACCGATCGGACAGGGCGACTCTGGAAACACCATATATTTT. Translating it yields CASSPIPIGQGDSGNTIYF.

The sample holds a few counts of this clone. The chain couples TRBV6-2 or TRBV6-3 to TRBJ1-5; D is unresolved. The CDR3 contains 14 residues. With 2 bases removed from V and 6 bases from J, the gap between germline ends came to 11 bases. The germline gives CDR1 MNHEY, CDR2 SVGEGT. The CDR3 nucleotides are TGTGCCAGCAGTTACGCCGGGGATGCTCAGCCCCAGCATTTT. Residues: CASSYAGDAQPQHF.

The rearrangement links TRBV27 to TRBJ2-7, with D possibly matching TRBD1 (5 bases). Trimming removed 4 bases from V and 6 bases from J, with 13 bases in between. The germline gives CDR1 MNHEY, CDR2 SMNVEV (reference sequence). The CDR3 runs to 13 residues. The CDR3 bases are TGTGCCAGCAGTTGGAACCAGGGTTCCGAGCAGTACTTC. It specifies CASSWNQGSEQYF.